Below, one T cell receptor beta chain is given with its context. Its matching antigen is unknown. The CDR3 consists of 14 residues. Germline V gene data show CDR1 as SGHRS and CDR2 as YFSETQ. The germline V and J ends were trimmed by 0 bases and 3 bases, with 9 bases remaining between them. 13 Jbeta primers and 60 Vbeta primers were used for the PCR. In the authors' workflow: In a later analysis, 10 million to 11 million of some 80 million unique beta chains occurred in at least two donors. The data were produced by immunoSEQ multiplex PCR, yet TCRdb's version contains in-frame clones alone and is incomplete. The DNA was the basis for D and trimming; V, J and clone size are from that table. The sample holds some 220,000 clones, around 80% seen once. This specimen belongs to a study of cytomegalovirus exposure and HLA in healthy donors. About the research overall: Ancestry clustering placed about 80% of a few hundred genotyped donors in the Caucasian-associated cluster. Whole-study results and caveats: Under in vitro conditions, a few CMV-associated chains were confirmed as specific for CMV antigens.

The sample comprised PBMCs. The receptor was derived from a woman aged 60 to 75 in good health and CMV-seropositive. The genes are TRBV5-1 and TRBJ1-2; D call uncertain. CDR3 amino acids: CASSLGSMDYGYTF. The CDR3 DNA reads as TGCGCCAGCAGCTTGGGCAGTATGGACTATGGCTACACCTTC. The full variable domain, completed using reference TRBV5-1 and TRBJ1-2, is KAGVTQTPRYLIKTRGQQVTLSCSPISGHRSVSWYQQTPGQGLQFLFEYFSETQRNKGNFPGRFSGRQFSNSRSEMNVSTLELGDSALYLCASSLGSMDYGYTFGSGTRLTVV.